This T cell receptor beta chain originates from a study of PD-L1 blockade in urothelial cancer. Per germline, CDR1 SGHNT and CDR2 YENEEA. V lost 1 base to trimming and J lost 0 bases, with 17 bases between them. The CDR3 extends over 18 amino acids. This clone was recorded only once. The time point was: pretreatment peripheral blood. Clones were sequenced by immunoSEQ multiplex PCR, and TCRdb holds only the in-frame ones, with some missing. The sample includes about 95,000 clones, 80% to 90% of them seen just once. The sequences come from PBMCs, collected around atezolizumab (anti-PD-L1) treatment. This TCR came from a man aged 55 to 70 with urothelial cancer. The chain employs TRBV11-3 and TRBJ2-3; a weak D match, TRBD2 (7 bases). This CDR3 is CASSLVLGGAWSTDTQYF. The CDR3 nucleotides read TGTGCCAGCAGCTTAGTTCTGGGGGGGGCCTGGAGCACAGATACGCAGTATTTT.